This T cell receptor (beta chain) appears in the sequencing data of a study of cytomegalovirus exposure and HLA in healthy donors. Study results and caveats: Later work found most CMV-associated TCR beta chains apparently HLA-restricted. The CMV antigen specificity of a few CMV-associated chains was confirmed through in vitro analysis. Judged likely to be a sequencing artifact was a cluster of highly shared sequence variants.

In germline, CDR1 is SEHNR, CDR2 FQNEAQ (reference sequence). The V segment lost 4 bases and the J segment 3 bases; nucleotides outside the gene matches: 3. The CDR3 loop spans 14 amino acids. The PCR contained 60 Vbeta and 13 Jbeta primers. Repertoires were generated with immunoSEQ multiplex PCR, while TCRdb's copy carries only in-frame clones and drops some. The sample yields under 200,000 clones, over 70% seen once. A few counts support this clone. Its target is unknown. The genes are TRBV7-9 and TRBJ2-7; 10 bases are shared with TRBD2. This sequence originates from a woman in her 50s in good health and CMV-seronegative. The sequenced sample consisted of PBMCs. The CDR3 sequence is CASSSGTSVYEQYF. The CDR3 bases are TGTGCCAGCAGCTCCGGGACTAGCGTCTACGAGCAGTACTTC. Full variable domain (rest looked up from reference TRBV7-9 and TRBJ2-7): DTGVSQNPRHKITKRGQNVTFRCDPISEHNRLYWYRQTLGQGPEFLTYFQNEAQLEKSRLLSDRFSAERPKGSFSTLEIQRTEQGDSAMYLCASSSGTSVYEQYFGPGTRLTVT.